A single sample gave rise to the 27 T cell receptor beta chains below, sequenced in a study of blood T cells in healthy people across ages (dated by TCRdb to the mid-2010s). Library preparation employed 5' RACE. The sample was run on an Illumina HiSeq 2500. A second PCR of roughly 6 to 12 cycles was run with a J-beta primer mix and a sample-barcoded 5' primer. TCRdb redid the processing of the public reads, applying fastp at Q25 and MiXCR, and retained in-frame beta chains. Entries that share a CDR3 protein sequence are merged under the most common genes and DNA. The sample data list around 710,000 distinct CDR3 sequences, and roughly 44% of these were observed just once. The top ten clonotypes cover around a fifth of the sample. Material: blood. The source of these receptors is a woman in her sixties or seventies in good health.

This clonotype came up many times. V usage is TRBV4-2 and J usage is TRBJ2-3; 8 bases line up with TRBD1. CDR1 is LGHNA and CDR2 is YNFKEQ in the germline V gene. V lost 4 bases to trimming and J lost 5 bases; unmatched junction nucleotides: 8. CDR3 size: 15 residues. CDR3 amino acids: CASSLGQGLVDTQYF. In DNA, the CDR3 is TGTGCCAGCAGCCTAGGACAGGGACTGGTAGATACGCAGTATTTT.

This clonotype was seen a few times. The chain employs TRBV20-1 and TRBJ2-1; 9 bases are shared with TRBD2. CDR1 DFQATT and CDR2 SNEGSKA come from the germline V gene (reference sequence). This CDR3 region has 15 residues. V was clipped by 1 base and J by 8 bases; unmatched bases: 9. For the CDR3, the DNA is TGCAGTGCTAGAGGGGGACTAGCTAGAGAGGATGAGCAGTTCTTC. It is translated as CSARGGLAREDEQFF.

The table lists this clonotype with a few counts. The chain uses TRBV7-9 and TRBJ2-3; perhaps D is TRBD1 or TRBD2 (6 bases each). Germline CDR1 reads SEHNR; CDR2 reads FQNEAQ (reference sequence). This CDR3 spans 16 amino acids. The germline V and J ends were trimmed by 3 bases and 4 bases, with 17 bases remaining between them. CDR3 DNA: TGTGCCAGCAGCTTTCGGGGGCTTGGAAGAGCAGATACGCAGTATTTT. Amino acids: CASSFRGLGRADTQYF. The variable domain in full, completed from reference TRBV7-9 and TRBJ2-3, reads DTGVSQNPRHKITKRGQNVTFRCDPISEHNRLYWYRQTLGQGPEFLTYFQNEAQLEKSRLLSDRFSAERPKGSFSTLEIQRTEQGDSAMYLCASSFRGLGRADTQYFGPGTRLTVL.

As to this clonotype: This may be a read error: a much more frequent sequence differs by one nucleotide. The J gene is TRBJ2-5, the V gene TRBV15; D unresolved. The CDR3 runs 12 residues. Between the trimmed V and J ends, which lost 5 bases and 5 bases, there was a span of 9 bases. The germline V gene has CDR1 LNHNV and CDR2 YYDKDF (reference sequence). The CDR3 is CATSRNGETQYF. The CDR3 DNA sequence: TGTGCCACCAGCCGGAATGGGGAGACCCAGTACTTC.

The rearrangement joins TRBV5-1 to TRBJ2-1; 7 bases are a match to TRBD1. Germline V CDR1 and CDR2: SGHRS, YFSETQ. Trimming removed 6 bases from V and 4 bases from J; junction bases left unmatched: 4. The CDR3 runs 13 residues. The CDR3 coding sequence is TGCGCCAGCAAGACAGGGACATACAATGAGCAGTTCTTC. Its protein product is CASKTGTYNEQFF.

The chain uses TRBV6-5 and TRBJ2-5; D might be TRBD2 (7 bases). In germline, CDR1 is MNHEY, CDR2 SVGAGI. The CDR3 has 13 amino acids. V shed 5 bases and J shed 6 bases, with 13 bases lying between them. DNA of the CDR3: TGTGCCAGCAGTCAGGGGAGGGCCCAGACCCAGTACTTC. It encodes CASSQGRAQTQYF.

The chain recombines TRBV20-1 with TRBJ2-3; 10 bases align to TRBD2. Germline loops: CDR1 DFQATT, CDR2 SNEGSKA (reference sequence). Trimming at V came to 4 bases and at J to 2 bases, leaving 12 bases not matched to a gene. CDR3 length: 17 residues. The CDR3 bases are TGCAGTGCTAAAAAATTGACTAGCGGGTGGTACACAGATACGCAGTATTTT. Protein: CSAKKLTSGWYTDTQYF.

This chain links TRBV27 with TRBJ2-7; D call uncertain. The CDR3 is made up of 14 amino acids. Trimming removed 4 bases from V and 3 bases from J, with 13 bases in between. Germline CDR1 MNHEY, CDR2 SMNVEV (reference sequence). The CDR3 reads CASSSTPGSYEQYF. CDR3 in DNA: TGTGCCAGCAGTTCTACCCCGGGTAGCTACGAGCAGTACTTC.

This clonotype was found many times. V is TRBV20-1 and J is TRBJ2-7; 7 positions agree with TRBD1. The CDR3 sequence is 12 residues long. Germline CDR1 reads DFQATT; CDR2 reads SNEGSKA (reference sequence). The trim removed 6 bases at V and 2 bases at J, leaving 4 bases unmatched. The CDR3 sequence: CSAGQGAYEQYF. CDR3 DNA sequence: TGCAGTGCCGGGCAGGGGGCCTACGAGCAGTACTTC.

CDR3: CNGKPGTGGQPQHF. The CDR3 DNA follows: TGCAACGGCAAACCCGGGACAGGGGGTCAGCCCCAGCATTTT. This chain connects TRBV20-1 to TRBJ1-5; 11 bases match TRBD1. This CDR3 comprises 14 residues. Germline loops: CDR1 DFQATT, CDR2 SNEGSKA (reference sequence).

The rearrangement links TRBV28 to TRBJ2-1; 9 bases fit TRBD1. This CDR3 is built from 16 residues. Losses at the gene ends were 10 bases for V and 7 bases for J; bases not matched to a gene: 17. The germline gives CDR1 MDHEN, CDR2 SYDVKM. CDR3 in amino acids: CAIGDLPGQGLNEQFF. CDR3 bases: TGTGCCATAGGCGACCTACCGGGACAGGGTTTGAATGAGCAGTTCTTC.

This chain joins TRBV12-3 or TRBV12-4 and TRBJ2-3, with 7 bases that match TRBD2. This CDR3 comprises 16 residues. Unmatched junction bases numbered 11, after V lost 2 bases and J lost 6 bases. Written as DNA, the CDR3 is TGTGCCAGCAGTTTACGGCCGGGACTAAGAACGGATACGCAGTATTTT. Encoded protein: CASSLRPGLRTDTQYF.

This clonotype was recorded many times. This sequence joins TRBV9 and TRBJ2-5, with 7 bases that match TRBD2. Germline values: CDR1 SGDLS, CDR2 YYNGEE. Unmatched junction bases numbered 6, after V lost 0 bases and J lost 4 bases. CDR3 length equals 15 residues. This chain's CDR3 is CASSVGAGEGETQYF. Here the CDR3 DNA reads TGTGCCAGCAGCGTAGGGGCGGGAGAAGGAGAGACCCAGTACTTC.

J is TRBJ2-4 and V is TRBV6-2 or TRBV6-3, with 9 bases that match TRBD2. Per germline, CDR1 MNHEY and CDR2 SVGEGT. Losses at the gene ends were 0 bases for V and 13 bases for J; bases not matched to a gene: 4. The CDR3 length is 13 residues. CDR3 DNA: TGTGCCAGCAGTTACTCGGCGGGAGGGACGCAGTACTTC. Encoded protein: CASSYSAGGTQYF.

In this sample, this clonotype turned up a few times. V gene TRBV20-1 combines with J gene TRBJ2-7; D may be TRBD2 (6 bases). V lost 3 bases and J 2 bases, leaving 23 bases between the germline ends. From germline, CDR1 is DFQATT and CDR2 SNEGSKA (reference sequence). The CDR3 runs 17 residues. The CDR3 is CSASPQAPGRETYEQYF. CDR3 nucleotides: TGCAGTGCTAGCCCTCAAGCCCCGGGACGGGAGACCTACGAGCAGTACTTC.

This clonotype was picked up a small number of times. The chain employs TRBV30 and TRBJ2-6; D is unresolved. The V end lost 0 bases, the J end lost 0 bases, and 6 bases lay between the germline ends. Looked up from germline, CDR1 is GTSNPN and CDR2 is SVGIG (reference sequence). There are 15 residues in the CDR3. CDR3 coding DNA: TGTGCCTGGAGTGTAGGCGTCTCTGGGGCCAACGTCCTGACTTTC. Protein product: CAWSVGVSGANVLTF.

The CDR3 bases are TGTGCCAGCAGCTTACATGGTGGCGGGGGGTCCCAGGGGGAGCAGTTCTTC. This codes for CASSLHGGGGSQGEQFF. The V and J genes are TRBV7-3 and TRBJ2-1, with 8 bases fitting TRBD2. The V gene end was trimmed by 2 bases and the J gene end by 10 bases; junction bases not matched to a gene: 16. The CDR3 is 17 amino acids. CDR1 and CDR2 (germline): SGHTA, FQGTGA.

The CDR3 loop is CASSTGQTSEQFF. The CDR3 bases are TGTGCCAGCAGCACCGGACAGACGTCCGAGCAGTTCTTC. The V and J genes are TRBV7-3 and TRBJ2-1; D is possibly TRBD1 (6 bases). The CDR3 is made up of 13 amino acids. With 5 bases removed from V and 10 bases from J, the gap between germline ends came to 15 bases. Germline CDR1 is SGHTA and CDR2 is FQGTGA.

This chain uses TRBV27 with TRBJ2-1, with TRBD1 as a possible D gene (5 bases). The CDR3 totals 17 residues. The germline V gene encodes CDR1 MNHEY and CDR2 SMNVEV (reference sequence). V was cut by 1 base and J by 6 bases, with 19 bases left in between. This chain's CDR3 is CASSLWSTNGRGNEQFF. CDR3 bases: TGTGCCAGCAGTTTATGGAGTACTAATGGAAGGGGCAATGAGCAGTTCTTC.

The V gene is TRBV5-1, the J gene TRBJ2-5; 13 nucleotides align to TRBD2. V shed 4 bases and J 0 bases; nucleotides not matched to a gene: 3. The length of the CDR3 is 16 residues. CDR1 SGHRS and CDR2 YFSETQ come from the germline V gene. The CDR3 spells CASSAGTSGNQETQYF. The CDR3 DNA reads TGCGCCAGCAGCGCAGGGACTAGCGGGAACCAAGAGACCCAGTACTTC.

The chain employs TRBV10-1 and TRBJ1-4; D is unresolved. There are 12 residues in the CDR3. Germline CDR1 and CDR2: WNHNN and SYGVQD (reference sequence). CDR3 sequence reads: CASSAGGEKLFF. The CDR3 region has the DNA TGCGCGTCGTCCGCAGGAGGTGAAAAACTGTTTTTT.

V is TRBV7-2 and J is TRBJ2-7; D call uncertain. Germline-derived CDR1 and CDR2 are SGHTA and FQGNSA. CDR3 size: 14 residues. V was cut by 1 base and J by 0 bases, with 7 bases left in between. The CDR3 DNA reads as TGTGCCAGCAGCTTAGGGGCCTTCTCCTACGAGCAGTACTTC. Amino acids: CASSLGAFSYEQYF.

In its sample, this clonotype was seen a few times. The genes are TRBV29-1 and TRBJ2-1, with D hard to call. The V end lost 6 bases, the J end lost 8 bases, and 17 bases lay between the germline ends. The CDR3 has 13 residues. Per germline, CDR1 SQVTM and CDR2 ANQGSEA. CDR3 protein: CSVVSPLRDEQFF. CDR3 coding DNA: TGCAGCGTCGTCAGTCCCCTCCGCGATGAGCAGTTCTTC.

This clonotype occurred a few times. The chain links TRBV11-2 to TRBJ2-3; D may be TRBD2 (5 bases). The V gene lost 4 bases and the J gene lost 2 bases, with 16 bases spanning the gap. Germline V lookup: CDR1 SGHAT, CDR2 FQNNGV. The CDR3 contains 16 residues. The CDR3 region has the DNA TGTGCCAGCAGCTCACTAGTTGGACCACCCACAGATACGCAGTATTTT. The encoded protein is CASSSLVGPPTDTQYF.

The gene calls are TRBV20-1 and TRBJ2-1, with 7 positions matching TRBD2. The CDR3 sequence is 14 residues long. Per germline, CDR1 DFQATT and CDR2 SNEGSKA (reference sequence). The V and J ends lost 2 bases and 3 bases, in that order; junction bases with no gene match: 4. In nucleotides, the CDR3 is TGCAGTGCTAGAATACTAGCGAGCTACAATGAGCAGTTCTTC. It translates to CSARILASYNEQFF.

The rearrangement uses TRBV20-1 and TRBJ2-7; TRBD2 matches at 12 bases. The V segment lost 6 bases and the J segment 2 bases; nucleotides outside the gene matches: 5. Germline V gene data show CDR1 as DFQATT and CDR2 as SNEGSKA (reference sequence). The CDR3 consists of 14 residues. CDR3: CSAPSGRDTYEQYF. The CDR3 DNA follows: TGCAGTGCGCCTAGCGGGAGGGACACCTACGAGCAGTACTTC.

This clonotype was counted ten times or more. This chain links TRBV4-2 with TRBJ2-5, with 9 bases lining up with TRBD2. The CDR3 totals 16 residues. J was trimmed by 2 bases and V by 0 bases; bases with no gene match: 4. The V gene's germline CDR1 is LGHNA and CDR2 YNFKEQ. CDR3 region: CASSQDLAGKQETQYF. The DNA for the CDR3 is TGTGCCAGCAGCCAAGACCTAGCGGGGAAACAAGAGACCCAGTACTTC.